These 27 T cell receptor beta chains were sequenced from one sample in a study of T cell responses to AZD1222 COVID-19 vaccine. The method was immunoSEQ multiplex PCR; TCRdb's version includes in-frame clones alone and lacks a portion of them. The sample data list about 140,000 clones. Specimen: peripheral blood. Receptors originate from an adult in good health.

The chain joins TRBV7-8 to TRBJ2-1; D remains unclear. CDR3 size: 13 residues. Per germline, CDR1 SGHVS and CDR2 FQNEAQ. Between the trimmed V and J ends, which lost 8 bases and 0 bases, there was a span of 8 bases. The CDR3 loop is CASLASSYNEQFF. The DNA of the CDR3 is TGTGCCAGCTTAGCAAGCTCCTACAATGAGCAGTTCTTC.

The chain joins TRBV2 to TRBJ2-1; the D is unclear. The CDR3 is 12 amino acids. Looked up from germline, CDR1 is SNHLY and CDR2 is FYNNEI. The ends were cut back, 8 bases at V and 10 bases at J, with 15 bases in the middle. CDR3 in DNA: TGTGCCAGCGTCCCCTCTTCTGCCGAGCAGTTCTTC. Translated: CASVPSSAEQFF. Variable domain in full (rest from reference TRBV2 and TRBJ2-1): EPEVTQTPSHQVTQMGQEVILRCVPISNHLYFYWYRQILGQKVEFLVSFYNNEISEKSEIFDDQFSVERPDGSNFTLKIRSTKLEDSAMYFCASVPSSAEQFFGPGTRLTVL.

V usage is TRBV7-2 and J usage is TRBJ1-1; D is possibly TRBD1 (6 bases). Trimming cost V 2 bases and J 2 bases, with 15 bases left between them. This CDR3 is built from 16 residues. CDR1 and CDR2 (germline): SGHTA, FQGNSA. The CDR3 coding sequence is TGTGCCAGCAGCTTACTTCTCGCACAGGGAAACACTGAAGCTTTCTTT. Its translation is CASSLLLAQGNTEAFF.

V is TRBV11-2 and J is TRBJ1-1, with TRBD1 as a possible D gene (5 bases). Germline CDR1 reads SGHAT; CDR2 reads FQNNGV. The length of the CDR3 is 14 residues. V dropped 0 bases and J dropped 8 bases, with 13 bases sitting between them. CDR3 DNA sequence: TGTGCCAGCAGCTTAGAGGGGGGGTCTGCCGAAGCTTTCTTT. It encodes CASSLEGGSAEAFF.

The chain couples TRBV19 to TRBJ2-3; the D gene could be TRBD1 or TRBD2 (5 bases each). Germline V gene lookup returns CDR1 LNHDA and CDR2 SQIVND (reference sequence). Trimming pared 3 bases from V and 0 bases from J, leaving 7 bases between. This CDR3 spans 14 amino acids. DNA for the CDR3: TGTGCCAGTAGTATGGGGGTTAGCACAGATACGCAGTATTTT. Protein sequence: CASSMGVSTDTQYF.

This chain uses TRBV9 with TRBJ2-3; 9 bases map to TRBD1. Unmatched junction bases numbered 5, after V lost 7 bases and J lost 2 bases. CDR1 and CDR2 from the germline V gene are SGDLS and YYNGEE. CDR3 length equals 14 residues. The chain's CDR3 is CASQRTGDTDTQYF. The CDR3 nucleotides are TGTGCCAGCCAGCGGACAGGGGACACAGATACGCAGTATTTT.

The chain links TRBV18 to TRBJ2-2; possible D gene TRBD2, 6 bases. The V gene's germline CDR1 is KGHSH and CDR2 LQKENI. V was shortened by 2 bases and J by 6 bases, with 13 bases between the two germline ends. The CDR3 spans 15 residues. Here the CDR3 reads CASSPIKGGPGELFF. The CDR3 bases are TGTGCCAGCTCACCAATCAAGGGAGGTCCCGGGGAGCTGTTTTTT. The full variable domain, in which reference TRBV18 and TRBJ2-2 provide the parts outside the CDR3, is NAGVMQNPRHLVRRRGQEARLRCSPMKGHSHVYWYRQLPEEGLKFMVYLQKENIIDESGMPKERFSAEFPKEGPSILRIQQVVRGDSAAYFCASSPIKGGPGELFFGEGSRLTVL.

The J gene is TRBJ1-1, the V gene TRBV2; the D gene is possibly TRBD1 (5 bases). Trimming shortened V by 6 bases and J by 4 bases, and 15 bases separated the two germline ends. The germline V gene has CDR1 SNHLY and CDR2 FYNNEI. The CDR3 has 14 amino acids. CDR3 sequence: CASRKVQGSTEAFF. In DNA form, the CDR3 reads TGTGCCAGCAGGAAGGTGCAGGGCTCCACTGAAGCTTTCTTT.

The rearrangement links TRBV19 to TRBJ2-3; no firm D call. The germline V and J ends were trimmed by 3 bases and 5 bases, with 9 bases remaining between them. Germline assignment: CDR1 LNHDA and CDR2 SQIVND (reference sequence). There are 13 residues in the CDR3. In DNA form, the CDR3 reads TGTGCCAGTAGTATTCGCCCTGTAGATACGCAGTATTTT. Its protein product is CASSIRPVDTQYF.

The CDR3: CSASGGRAWGNNQPQHF. CDR3 in DNA: TGCAGTGCTAGTGGGGGCAGGGCCTGGGGGAACAATCAGCCCCAGCATTTT. V is TRBV20-1 and J is TRBJ1-5; perhaps TRBD1 as D (6 bases). The CDR3 loop spans 17 amino acids. The V and J ends lost 3 bases and 3 bases respectively, with 21 bases between them. The germline V gene has CDR1 DFQATT and CDR2 SNEGSKA (reference sequence).

CDR3 residues: CASSLATGGFRTYGQFF. In DNA, the CDR3 is TGCGCCAGCAGCTTGGCCACAGGAGGGTTCCGAACCTACGGGCAGTTCTTC. The chain employs TRBV5-1 and TRBJ2-1, with TRBD2 as a possible D gene (6 bases). V was pared by 0 bases and J by 12 bases, with 25 bases between. Germline V gives CDR1 SGHRS, CDR2 YFSETQ. This CDR3 is 17 amino acids long.

The rearrangement uses TRBV19 and TRBJ1-1; 10 bases fit TRBD1. Germline lookup yields CDR1 LNHDA and CDR2 SQIVND (reference sequence). V shed 5 bases, J shed 4 bases, and the junction held 7 bases outside the gene matches. The CDR3 loop spans 15 amino acids. The CDR3, as DNA: TGTGCCAGTAGTCCGGGACAGGGGCGTTTCACTGAAGCTTTCTTT. It is translated as CASSPGQGRFTEAFF.

This sequence joins TRBV19 and TRBJ1-5; D unresolved. CDR1 and CDR2 (germline): LNHDA, SQIVND (reference sequence). The V and J ends lost 5 bases and 4 bases respectively, with 15 bases between them. The CDR3 has 15 residues. The CDR3, as DNA: TGTGCCAGTAGTCACCAGAGGGAACTAAATCAGCCCCAGCATTTT. It specifies CASSHQRELNQPQHF.

The chain carries TRBV6-5 and TRBJ2-7; the match to TRBD1 covers 9 bases. The germline V gene encodes CDR1 MNHEY and CDR2 SVGAGI. The CDR3 has 14 amino acids. Trimming at V came to 8 bases and at J to 6 bases, leaving 11 bases not matched to a gene. This CDR3 reads CASLGQGRSGEQYF. CDR3 DNA: TGTGCCAGCCTCGGACAGGGGCGCTCGGGCGAGCAGTACTTC.

Remarks on this clone: This sample includes further DNA sequences coding for the same CDR3. The rearrangement joins TRBV30 to TRBJ2-5; perhaps D is TRBD1 or TRBD2 (7 bases each). Trimming took 8 bases from V and 5 from J, leaving 12 bases between them. The CDR3 runs to 11 residues. Germline CDR1 GTSNPN, CDR2 SVGIG (reference sequence). DNA of the CDR3: TGTGCCGGGGGAGGGGGCGAGACCCAGTACTTC. Protein product: CAGGGGETQYF.

This rearrangement joins TRBV7-9 to TRBJ2-1; 12 bases fit TRBD2. The V gene's germline CDR1 is SEHNR and CDR2 FQNEAQ (reference sequence). The CDR3 is made up of 15 amino acids. Trimming cost V 8 bases and J 4 bases; bases outside gene matches: 6. The chain's CDR3 is CASGQLAGGYNEQFF. The CDR3 nucleotides read TGTGCCAGCGGACAACTAGCGGGGGGATACAATGAGCAGTTCTTC.

DNA of the CDR3: TGTGCCAGCAGTTTATCGCGAGGGCAGGGAAATGGCTACACCTTC. Protein sequence: CASSLSRGQGNGYTF. V and J are TRBV27 and TRBJ1-2, with TRBD1 as a possible D gene (5 bases). The CDR3 extends over 15 amino acids. Trimming cost V 0 bases and J 6 bases, with 14 bases left between them. Germline CDR1 MNHEY, CDR2 SMNVEV (reference sequence).

V usage is TRBV9 and J usage is TRBJ2-3; perhaps TRBD1 as D (5 bases). The V gene's germline CDR1 is SGDLS and CDR2 YYNGEE. CDR3 length: 14 amino acids. V was cut by 3 bases and J by 6 bases, with 14 bases left in between. The CDR3 DNA sequence: TGTGCCAGCAGCGGACCTAAACAGGTTGATACGCAGTATTTT. Translation: CASSGPKQVDTQYF. Filled out from reference TRBV9 and TRBJ2-3, the complete variable domain reads DSGVTQTPKHLITATGQRVTLRCSPRSGDLSVYWYQQSLDQGLQFLIQYYNGEERAKGNILERFSAQQFPDLHSELNLSSLELGDSALYFCASSGPKQVDTQYFGPGTRLTVL.

J is TRBJ1-6 and V is TRBV6-5, with D perhaps matching TRBD1 (5 bases). The CDR3 is 14 amino acids. The germline V gene encodes CDR1 MNHEY and CDR2 SVGAGI. The V end lost 2 bases, the J end lost 6 bases, and 8 bases lay between the germline ends. In DNA form, the CDR3 reads TGTGCCAGCAGTTACAGGGACCCTAATTCACCCCTCCACTTT. This translates into CASSYRDPNSPLHF.

This chain connects TRBV5-1 to TRBJ1-2; D gene ambiguous. The germline V gene encodes CDR1 SGHRS and CDR2 YFSETQ. Trimming shortened V by 0 bases and J by 8 bases, and 11 bases separated the two germline ends. The CDR3 has 13 amino acids. DNA for the CDR3: TGCGCCAGCAGCTTGGACAGTTCGTGGGGCTACACCTTC. It yields the protein CASSLDSSWGYTF.

V is TRBV27 and J is TRBJ1-2; D gene unclear. Germline V lookup: CDR1 MNHEY, CDR2 SMNVEV (reference sequence). The CDR3 length is 13 residues. V was shortened by 3 bases and J by 2 bases, with 7 bases between the two germline ends. CDR3: CASSLYGNYGYTF. Written as DNA, the CDR3 is TGTGCCAGCAGTTTGTACGGAAACTATGGCTACACCTTC.

The chain uses TRBV5-1 and TRBJ1-1; D call uncertain. The CDR3 length is 13 residues. CDR1 is SGHRS and CDR2 is YFSETQ in the germline V gene. V shed 1 base and J shed 1 base, with 5 bases lying between them. The CDR3 DNA follows: TGCGCCAGCAGCTTGAGGGCGAACACTGAAGCTTTCTTT. This translates into CASSLRANTEAFF.

V and J are TRBV5-1 and TRBJ2-7; maybe TRBD1 (6 bases). V lost 3 bases to trimming and J lost 0 bases, with 19 bases between them. Germline CDR1 SGHRS, CDR2 YFSETQ. CDR3 size: 17 residues. This chain's CDR3 is CASSSTPHREVSYEQYF. The CDR3 DNA sequence: TGCGCCAGCAGCTCCACCCCCCACAGGGAAGTCTCCTACGAGCAGTACTTC.

The chain employs TRBV9 and TRBJ1-2; TRBD1 aligns across 10 bases. The length of the CDR3 is 18 residues. Germline CDR1 and CDR2: SGDLS and YYNGEE. The junction had 10 bases not matched to a gene; V was cut back by 0 bases and J by 2 bases. The CDR3 DNA is TGTGCCAGCAGCGTAGACCAACTAGCGGGACAGGGGAACTATGGCTACACCTTC. This gives the protein CASSVDQLAGQGNYGYTF.

V is TRBV29-1 and J is TRBJ1-2, with no clear D. V lost 7 bases and J lost 4, with 16 bases in between. The length of the CDR3 is 13 residues. Germline-derived CDR1 and CDR2 are SQVTM and ANQGSEA. CDR3 protein: CSGVRGDGYGYTF. The CDR3 DNA reads TGCAGCGGGGTCCGCGGGGATGGCTATGGCTACACCTTC. Filled out from reference TRBV29-1 and TRBJ1-2, the complete variable domain reads SAVISQKPSRDICQRGTSLTIQCQVDSQVTMMFWYRQQPGQSLTLIATANQGSEATYESGFVIDKFPISRPNLTFSTLTVSNMSPEDSSIYLCSGVRGDGYGYTFGSGTRLTVV.

The chain combines TRBV28 with TRBJ1-1; perhaps TRBD1 as D (6 bases). CDR3 length: 12 residues. Germline assignment: CDR1 MDHEN and CDR2 SYDVKM. Trimming removed 10 bases from V and 11 bases from J, with 20 bases in between. As DNA, the CDR3 is TGTGCCACGCGGAGATGGACAGACGGGGCTTTCTTT. This translates into CATRRWTDGAFF. The full variable domain, completed using reference TRBV28 and TRBJ1-1, is DVKVTQSSRYLVKRTGEKVFLECVQDMDHENMFWYRQDPGLGLRLIYFSYDVKMKEKGDIPEGYSVSREKKERFSLILESASTNQTSMYLCATRRWTDGAFFGQGTRLTVV.

This chain uses TRBV19 with TRBJ1-5; D is perhaps TRBD1 (5 bases). Trimming cost V 3 bases and J 4 bases, with 16 bases left between them. The CDR3 spans 16 residues. Germline CDR1 reads LNHDA; CDR2 reads SQIVND (reference sequence). The CDR3 DNA reads TGTGCCAGTAGTATGGCCACGGCCAGGGCAAATCAGCCCCAGCATTTT. It is translated as CASSMATARANQPQHF. Filled out from reference TRBV19 and TRBJ1-5, the complete variable domain reads DGGITQSPKYLFRKEGQNVTLSCEQNLNHDAMYWYRQDPGQGLRLIYYSQIVNDFQKGDIAEGYSVSREKKESFPLTVTSAQKNPTAFYLCASSMATARANQPQHFGDGTRLSIL.